Here is one T cell receptor beta chain with its context. Its antigen is not known. This sample is part of a study of T cell responses to AZD1222 COVID-19 vaccine. Across the study: Second doses at about 4 or about 12 weeks were pooled.

Study findings and constraints: It was only after the peak T cell response that any repertoires were sampled. Possibly, clonal diversity was underestimated; donors were largely white British and included more females.

V shed 2 bases and J shed 3 bases, with 13 bases lying between them. This CDR3 comprises 15 residues. Germline V gene lookup returns CDR1 WNHNN and CDR2 SYGVQD (reference sequence). This table comes from immunoSEQ multiplex PCR, and its TCRdb copy is limited to in-frame clones, with some not included. Among 130,000 to 150,000 clones, under 95% were seen once, and the ten largest hold approximately 2.1%. The source was peripheral blood, collected on day 0 of AZD1222 vaccination. V and J are TRBV10-1 and TRBJ1-1; tentative D call: TRBD1 (5 bases). The receptor comes from an adult in good health. The CDR3 bases are TGCGCCAGCAGTGAGCGTCGGGGGTCGTACACTGAAGCTTTCTTT. Its translation: CASSERRGSYTEAFF.